The present TCR beta chain was sequenced within a study of blood T cell repertoires in COVID-19. On the study more broadly: Sites across the United States, Italy and Spain contributed samples from acute and convalescent COVID-19.

CDR3 length: 14 amino acids. Germline CDR1 and CDR2: SNHLY and FYNNEI. V shed 6 bases and J shed 3 bases, with 12 bases lying between them. This clone was seen a single time. In the study's own analysis: Amplification with reference gene primers provided the estimates of nucleated cell counts. Measured with immunoSEQ multiplex PCR; TCRdb has only the in-frame clones, and not every one. V and J calls plus clone size are reproduced from that table; the DNA served to infer D and trimming. The data contain approximately 91,000 clones, 87% of them singletons. The clonotype originates from a man aged 70 or older with acute or convalescent COVID-19. The sequenced material came from peripheral blood. This chain links TRBV2 with TRBJ2-1, with D tentatively TRBD2 (6 bases). The CDR3 DNA reads TGTGCCAGCAGCGGAGGGCGGTTCTACAATGAGCAGTTCTTC. Its protein is CASSGGRFYNEQFF.